This T cell receptor (beta chain) was documented in a study of T-cell memory formation after mild COVID-19. The CDR3 length is 15 residues. Trimming cost V 4 bases and J 3 bases; bases outside gene matches: 6. From germline, CDR1 is MNHEY and CDR2 SVGAGI. TCRdb reprocessed the 5' RACE reads via MiXCR and lists one record per CDR3 protein. The repertoire consists of under 250,000 distinct CDR3 sequences, with more than 9% occurring once and the leading ten covering approximately 2.8%. The chain employs TRBV6-5 and TRBJ2-7; 10 bases agree with TRBD1. Material: PBMCs or a T cell subset sorted from them (not recorded which). The sequence derives from a man between 18 and 35 years old who had mild COVID-19 (a few samples of this study predate the infection). Cell type and time point are not known. The CDR3 nucleotides are TGTGCCAGCAGTTCATCCGGGACAGGGGTCTACGAGCAGTACTTC. Translating it yields CASSSSGTGVYEQYF.